This T cell receptor (beta chain) originates from a study of CD8 T cell repertoires and HIV-1 epitope variants. Study summary: Separate wells received one of Twenty-five Gag or Nef variant peptides. Tested: three Gag epitope families, Nef HW9 and YT9. Study results and caveats: Nine antigen-specific TCR beta clonotypes were found; roughly 6 seemed cross-reactive to variants.

Method: immunoSEQ multiplex PCR; TCRdb's copy keeps in-frame clones and lacks some. Counted here are under 3,000 clones, around 60% occurring once; the ten biggest clones make up 40% to 50%. Notes on this clone: The antigen is undetermined.

The CDR3 contains 15 residues. Germline V gives CDR1 SGDLS, CDR2 YYNGEE. The trim removed 3 bases at V and 10 bases at J, leaving 13 bases unmatched. The chain links TRBV9 to TRBJ2-1; 7 positions agree with TRBD2. The sample was cultured CD8+ T cells derived from PBMCs. The TCR originated in a male donor with HIV. The CDR3 region is CASSGAGTTLGEQFF. The CDR3 bases are TGTGCCAGCAGCGGGGCCGGGACTACCCTTGGGGAGCAGTTCTTC.